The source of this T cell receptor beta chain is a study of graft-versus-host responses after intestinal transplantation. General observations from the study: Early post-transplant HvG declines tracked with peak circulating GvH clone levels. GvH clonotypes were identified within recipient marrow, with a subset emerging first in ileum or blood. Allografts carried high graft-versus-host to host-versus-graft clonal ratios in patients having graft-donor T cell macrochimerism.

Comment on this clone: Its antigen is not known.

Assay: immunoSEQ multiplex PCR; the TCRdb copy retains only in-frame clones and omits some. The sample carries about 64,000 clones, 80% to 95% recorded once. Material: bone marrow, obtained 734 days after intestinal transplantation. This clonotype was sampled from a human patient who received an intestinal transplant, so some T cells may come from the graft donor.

The CDR3 nucleotides read TGCGCCAGCAGCCGGCCAGGGGGCGCGGGTGAAAAACTGTTTTTT. Residues: CASSRPGGAGEKLFF. This chain connects TRBV4-1 to TRBJ1-4, with TRBD1 matching 8 bases. This CDR3 contains 15 residues. With V trimmed by 4 bases and J by 7 bases, 8 bases remained unmatched. CDR1 and CDR2 (germline): MGHRA, YSYEKL.